These 29 T cell receptor beta chains were all obtained from the same sample, sequenced in a study of blood T cell repertoires in COVID-19. Some clones are missing from TCRdb's copy, which holds only in-frame ones; the method was immunoSEQ multiplex PCR. The sample includes some 130,000 clones, over 60% seen only once; the top ten take approximately 2%. The sequencing input was peripheral blood. Every receptor here comes from a woman in her seventies with acute or convalescent COVID-19.

The chain carries TRBV25-1 and TRBJ1-2; D possibly corresponds to TRBD1 (6 bases). Trimming removed 1 base at V and 4 bases at J, with 13 bases between. CDR1 is MGHDK, CDR2 SYGVNS, per germline. CDR3 length: 15 amino acids. This CDR3 reads CASSESQGQVYGYTF. Here the CDR3 DNA reads TGTGCCAGCAGTGAATCCCAGGGACAAGTCTATGGCTACACCTTC.

This clone came up a few times. This chain links TRBV5-1 with TRBJ2-6; 7 bases align to TRBD2. With 0 bases clipped from V and 1 base from J, the junction kept 1 base outside the gene matches. This CDR3 is 16 amino acids long. Germline CDR1 SGHRS, CDR2 YFSETQ. For the CDR3, the DNA is TGCGCCAGCAGCTTGGCCGGGAGGTCTGGGGCCAACGTCCTGACTTTC. This codes for CASSLAGRSGANVLTF.

The chain has TRBV4-3 and TRBJ1-3; 10 bases fit TRBD1. CDR3 size: 17 residues. V was clipped by 1 base and J by 3 bases; unmatched bases: 6. From germline, CDR1 is LGHNA and CDR2 YSLEER. The CDR3 protein is CASSQVPGQGNGNTIYF. CDR3 bases: TGCGCCAGCAGCCAAGTTCCGGGACAGGGGAATGGAAACACCATATATTTT.

The chain has TRBV2 and TRBJ2-2; 12 nucleotides line up with TRBD1. This CDR3 has 18 residues. Germline V lookup: CDR1 SNHLY, CDR2 FYNNEI. The J segment lost 2 bases and the V segment lost 6 bases, leaving 10 bases of the junction unmatched. The CDR3 nucleotides are TGTGCCAGCAGGGGGGACAGGGGGCGCGGGATTAACACCGGGGAGCTGTTTTTT. Protein: CASRGDRGRGINTGELFF.

This sequence joins TRBV11-2 and TRBJ2-7; D remains unclear. CDR1 and CDR2 from the germline V gene are SGHAT and FQNNGV. The CDR3 length is 11 residues. The ends were cut back, 5 bases at V and 7 bases at J, with 9 bases in the middle. DNA for the CDR3: TGTGCCAGCAGCCAGTTCGTAGAGCAGTACTTC. This gives the protein CASSQFVEQYF.

The chain has TRBV19 and TRBJ1-2; 7 bases line up with TRBD1. The ends lost 0 bases at V and 6 bases at J; junction bases unmatched: 10. Looked up from germline, CDR1 is LNHDA and CDR2 is SQIVND (reference sequence). The CDR3 has 16 residues. CDR3 in DNA: TGTGCCAGTAGTATAGATCTTCAGGGGGGAGAGAATGGCTACACCTTC. It specifies CASSIDLQGGENGYTF.

DNA of the CDR3: TGTGCCAGCAGTGACTGGACAGCCGCCGGGCCCGAGCAGTACTTC. It is translated as CASSDWTAAGPEQYF. V usage is TRBV2 and J usage is TRBJ2-7, with D maybe TRBD1 (6 bases). This CDR3 comprises 15 residues. V dropped 3 bases and J dropped 6 bases, with 18 bases sitting between them. CDR1 is SNHLY, CDR2 FYNNEI, per germline.

This clone was seen more than once but under ten times. The V and J genes are TRBV19 and TRBJ1-1; tentative D call: TRBD1 (5 bases). Germline-derived CDR1 and CDR2 are LNHDA and SQIVND (reference sequence). This CDR3 has 13 residues. Between the trimmed V and J ends, which lost 7 bases and 4 bases, there was a span of 13 bases. The CDR3 here is CASTPGRGTEAFF. Here the CDR3 DNA reads TGTGCCAGTACCCCCGGGAGGGGCACTGAAGCTTTCTTT.

The V call is TRBV10-3, the J call TRBJ2-3; 7 bases align to TRBD2. Germline V gene sequence: CDR1 ENHRY, CDR2 SYGVKD. This CDR3 comprises 17 residues. V lost 10 bases to trimming and J lost 0 bases; unmatched junction nucleotides: 16. The DNA for the CDR3 is TGTGCCACCTCCATCGGGAGCGGGGCGAGTAGCACAGATACGCAGTATTTT. This translates into CATSIGSGASSTDTQYF.

This clone has just one count. CDR3 bases: TGTGCCAGACGACAGGGAGTGAACACTGAAGCTTTCTTT. Protein: CARRQGVNTEAFF. The chain couples TRBV28 to TRBJ1-1, with 7 positions matching TRBD1. Germline CDR1 reads MDHEN; CDR2 reads SYDVKM. The junction had 4 bases not matched to a gene; V was cut back by 9 bases and J by 0 bases. This CDR3 region has 13 residues.

The chain recombines TRBV21-1 with TRBJ2-3; TRBD2 was called by the table and not checked on the DNA. TRBV21-1 is noted as a pseudogene. CDR3 size: 17 residues. In nucleotides, the CDR3 is TGTGCCAGCAGCAAAGCGTATTACCTCACGGGGACAGATACGCAGTATTTT. Translation: CASSKAYYLTGTDTQYF.

V is TRBV24-1 and J is TRBJ2-2; 7 bases are a match to TRBD1. The junction had 0 bases not matched to a gene; V was cut back by 2 bases and J by 4 bases. Germline loops: CDR1 KGHDR, CDR2 SFDVKD. The CDR3 extends over 14 amino acids. CDR3 DNA sequence: TGTGCCACCAGTGATTGGACAGGCACCGGGGAGCTGTTTTTT. Translating it yields CATSDWTGTGELFF.

V and J are TRBV2 and TRBJ1-3; D is uncertain. Trimming stripped 7 bases from V and 0 bases from J, with 13 bases between. The length of the CDR3 is 15 residues. CDR1 and CDR2 (germline): SNHLY, FYNNEI. CDR3 DNA sequence: TGTGCCAGCAATTCCGAAAGCTACTCTGGAAACACCATATATTTT. This gives the protein CASNSESYSGNTIYF. The entire variable domain, with the rest obtained from reference TRBV2 and TRBJ1-3, is as follows: EPEVTQTPSHQVTQMGQEVILRCVPISNHLYFYWYRQILGQKVEFLVSFYNNEISEKSEIFDDQFSVERPDGSNFTLKIRSTKLEDSAMYFCASNSESYSGNTIYFGEGSWLTVV.

This clone was seen ten or more times. J is TRBJ1-2 and V is TRBV19; 8 nucleotides agree with TRBD1. The CDR3 is 12 amino acids. With 3 bases clipped from V and 8 bases from J, the junction kept 2 bases outside the gene matches. Germline values: CDR1 LNHDA, CDR2 SQIVND (reference sequence). CDR3 protein: CASSMPGGGYTF. For the CDR3, the DNA is TGTGCCAGTAGTATGCCAGGGGGCGGCTACACCTTC.

CDR3 coding DNA: TGTGCCAGCAGTACTACAGGGTTGACTGAAGCTTTCTTT. Residues: CASSTTGLTEAFF. This chain links TRBV12-3 or TRBV12-4 with TRBJ1-1, with D maybe TRBD1 (6 bases). The CDR3 runs to 13 residues. Trimming left V 5 bases short and J 5 bases short, with 12 bases between.

This clone was picked up a small number of times. The chain links TRBV5-4 to TRBJ2-1; 7 bases align to TRBD2. CDR3 length: 16 amino acids. V gave up 4 bases and J gave up 5 bases; unmatched junction bases: 12. Per germline, CDR1 SGHNT and CDR2 YYREEE (reference sequence). CDR3 DNA: TGTGCCAGCAGCCCTCTTCGTGCTAGCGGTCACAATGAGCAGTTCTTC. This sequence encodes CASSPLRASGHNEQFF.

There are a few counts of this clone. This rearrangement joins TRBV10-1 to TRBJ2-5, with 7 bases matching TRBD2. CDR3 size: 15 residues. Germline-derived CDR1 and CDR2 are WNHNN and SYGVQD (reference sequence). The ends lost 2 bases at V and 1 base at J; junction bases unmatched: 4. CDR3 residues: CASSEMSSGQETQYF. In DNA form, the CDR3 reads TGCGCCAGCAGTGAGATGTCTAGCGGCCAAGAGACCCAGTACTTC.

The chain is built from TRBV5-1 and TRBJ2-2; 8 nucleotides agree with TRBD2. Germline values: CDR1 SGHRS, CDR2 YFSETQ. V gave up 4 bases and J gave up 1 base; unmatched junction bases: 3. The CDR3 contains 15 residues. CDR3 loop: CASSLGGVNTGELFF. The CDR3, as DNA: TGCGCCAGCAGCCTCGGGGGGGTGAACACCGGGGAGCTGTTTTTT. The full variable domain, rest sourced from reference TRBV5-1 and TRBJ2-2, is KAGVTQTPRYLIKTRGQQVTLSCSPISGHRSVSWYQQTPGQGLQFLFEYFSETQRNKGNFPGRFSGRQFSNSRSEMNVSTLELGDSALYLCASSLGGVNTGELFFGEGSRLTVL.

The chain recombines TRBV19 with TRBJ2-3; the D gene is possibly TRBD2 (6 bases). Germline values: CDR1 LNHDA, CDR2 SQIVND (reference sequence). This CDR3 is 14 amino acids long. V was clipped by 6 bases and J by 2 bases, with 12 bases between them. The CDR3 is CASRGGLFTDTQYF. The CDR3 region has the DNA TGTGCCAGTAGGGGGGGACTCTTCACAGATACGCAGTATTTT.

The sample holds one count of this clone. The chain combines TRBV18 with TRBJ2-1; 8 nucleotides agree with TRBD2. Germline-derived CDR1 and CDR2 are KGHSH and LQKENI. This CDR3 spans 17 amino acids. V shed 3 bases and J 7 bases; nucleotides not matched to a gene: 14. The CDR3 DNA is TGTGCCAGCTCACCTCAGCCGGGACTAGGGTATGAGAATGAGCAGTTCTTC. Translated, it gives CASSPQPGLGYENEQFF.

V and J are TRBV2 and TRBJ1-2, with 8 bases matching TRBD1. V gave up 3 bases and J gave up 6 bases; unmatched junction bases: 9. There are 15 residues in the CDR3. In germline, CDR1 is SNHLY, CDR2 FYNNEI. CDR3 in DNA: TGTGCCAGCAGTGATTCAGGACAGGGTTTACATGGCTACACCTTC. Its protein is CASSDSGQGLHGYTF.

V and J are TRBV9 and TRBJ1-1; TRBD1 agrees at 8 bases. The CDR3 loop spans 15 amino acids. With 0 bases clipped from V and 8 bases from J, the junction kept 9 bases outside the gene matches. CDR1 and CDR2 (germline): SGDLS, YYNGEE. CDR3 sequence: CASSVEEDRAPEAFF. The CDR3, as DNA: TGTGCCAGCAGCGTAGAAGAGGACAGGGCTCCGGAAGCTTTCTTT.

About this clone: A much bigger clone sits one base away, suggesting this may be a read error. This chain joins TRBV28 and TRBJ1-6; tentative D call: TRBD1 (5 bases). CDR3 length: 14 amino acids. The V end was cut by 10 bases, the J end by 10 bases, with 20 bases between. Germline loops: CDR1 MDHEN, CDR2 SYDVKM. Here the CDR3 DNA reads TGTGCCACCATTTCAGGAGGGGTAAGCTCACCCCTCCACTTT. Amino acids: CATISGGVSSPLHF. The whole variable domain, remainder taken from reference TRBV28 and TRBJ1-6, is DVKVTQSSRYLVKRTGEKVFLECVQDMDHENMFWYRQDPGLGLRLIYFSYDVKMKEKGDIPEGYSVSREKKERFSLILESASTNQTSMYLCATISGGVSSPLHFGNGTRLTVT.

The gene calls are TRBV7-9 and TRBJ1-2; possible D gene TRBD1, 5 bases. The CDR3 length is 16 residues. CDR1 SEHNR and CDR2 FQNEAQ come from the germline V gene (reference sequence). Trimming shortened V by 0 bases and J by 6 bases, and 17 bases separated the two germline ends. In nucleotides, the CDR3 is TGTGCCAGCAGCTTAGCCACAGGCCACAGTCGGAATGGCTACACCTTC. Translation: CASSLATGHSRNGYTF.

The chain has TRBV2 and TRBJ2-6, with D perhaps matching TRBD1 (6 bases). The germline V gene encodes CDR1 SNHLY and CDR2 FYNNEI. The CDR3 length is 19 residues. V was trimmed by 5 bases and J by 0 bases, leaving 20 bases between them. The CDR3 protein is CASSIQESGQSSGANVLTF. Here the CDR3 DNA reads TGTGCCAGCAGTATCCAGGAATCAGGACAGAGCTCTGGGGCCAACGTCCTGACTTTC.

This chain links TRBV11-2 with TRBJ2-1, with 7 bases lining up with TRBD2. The ends lost 9 bases at V and 7 bases at J; junction bases unmatched: 12. The germline gives CDR1 SGHAT, CDR2 FQNNGV. There are 14 residues in the CDR3. CDR3 sequence: CASGGDSLGNEQFF. DNA for the CDR3: TGTGCCAGTGGGGGGGACTCCCTAGGGAATGAGCAGTTCTTC.

The genes are TRBV2 and TRBJ1-6, with D unresolved. This CDR3 contains 17 residues. V lost 3 bases, J lost 0 bases, and 12 bases lay in between. Germline V gives CDR1 SNHLY, CDR2 FYNNEI. CDR3 protein: CASSEASPSSYNSPLHF. CDR3 in DNA: TGTGCCAGCAGTGAGGCCAGCCCTAGCTCCTATAATTCACCCCTCCACTTT.

The chain joins TRBV7-2 to TRBJ1-3; perhaps TRBD1 as D (6 bases). The germline V gene has CDR1 SGHTA and CDR2 FQGNSA. The ends were cut back, 5 bases at V and 2 bases at J, with 16 bases in the middle. The CDR3 runs 16 residues. CDR3 region: CASSPIRSGAGNTIYF. CDR3 sequence (DNA): TGTGCCAGCAGCCCCATTAGGTCAGGGGCTGGAAACACCATATATTTT.

The chain couples TRBV6-2 or TRBV6-3 to TRBJ2-3; D remains ambiguous. The CDR3 length is 14 residues. The germline CDR1 and CDR2 sequences are MNHEY and SVGEGT. V gave up 0 bases and J gave up 1 base, with 5 bases separating them. The DNA for the CDR3 is TGTGCCAGCAGTTACTCGGCCCGCACAGATACGCAGTATTTT. Protein sequence: CASSYSARTDTQYF.